These 26 T cell receptor beta chains originate from one sample sequenced in a study of OX40 agonist ivuxolimab in advanced cancers. The data were produced by immunoSEQ multiplex PCR, yet TCRdb's version contains in-frame clones alone and is incomplete. The table lists roughly 75,000 clones, around 91% of them singletons. The sequencing here drew on CD4+ or CD8+ T cells sorted from blood, taken in a trial of the OX40 agonist ivuxolimab. These receptors were obtained from an adult with an advanced solid tumor such as melanoma, head and neck, liver or kidney cancer.

This chain links TRBV14 with TRBJ2-1; 8 nucleotides agree with TRBD2. This CDR3 region has 14 residues. Germline V lookup: CDR1 SGHDN, CDR2 FVKESK. V lost 5 bases, J lost 8 bases, and 8 bases stayed unmatched. The CDR3 reads CASSEGAGVYEQFF. The CDR3 DNA reads as TGTGCCAGCAGCGAGGGAGCGGGAGTTTATGAGCAGTTCTTC.

V is TRBV10-2 and J is TRBJ1-1, with no clear D. Germline assignment: CDR1 WSHSY and CDR2 SAAADI. CDR3 length equals 15 residues. V lost 0 bases and J lost 5, with 13 bases in between. The CDR3 nucleotides are TGCGCCAGCAGTGAGTCTCAAGGGTTCTGGACTGAAGCTTTCTTT. Translating it yields CASSESQGFWTEAFF.

The rearrangement joins TRBV27 to TRBJ2-1; 14 bases map to TRBD2. Trimming at V came to 5 bases and at J to 5 bases, leaving 2 bases not matched to a gene. The CDR3 is 15 amino acids. Germline V gene sequence: CDR1 MNHEY, CDR2 SMNVEV (reference sequence). The CDR3 region has the DNA TGTGCCAGCAGTCCGGGACTAGCGGGAGACAATGAGCAGTTCTTC. Translating it yields CASSPGLAGDNEQFF.

A single count supports this clone. The rearrangement joins TRBV12-5 to TRBJ2-7; D uncertain. The germline CDR1 and CDR2 sequences are LGHNT and FRNRAP. This CDR3 is 14 amino acids long. The V end lost 7 bases, the J end lost 3 bases, and 16 bases lay between the germline ends. Here the CDR3 DNA reads TGTGCTAGTGCCCTTCTTGGAAGAAGCTACGAGCAGTACTTC. Protein sequence: CASALLGRSYEQYF.

V gene TRBV5-6 combines with J gene TRBJ2-3, with D unclear. Trimming left V 4 bases short and J 1 base short, with 10 bases between. This CDR3 has 14 residues. CDR1 is SGHDT, CDR2 YYEEEE, per germline. This chain's CDR3 is CASSAGSRTDTQYF. The CDR3 nucleotides read TGTGCCAGCAGCGCCGGGTCCCGCACAGATACGCAGTATTTT.

In DNA, the CDR3 is TGTGCCAGCAGTTACGGGGGGAACACTGAAGCTTTCTTT. Protein: CASSYGGNTEAFF. V usage is TRBV6-6 and J usage is TRBJ1-1; weak D call: TRBD1 (5 bases). The length of the CDR3 is 13 residues. V was trimmed by 2 bases and J by 1 base, leaving 5 bases between them. CDR1 and CDR2 (germline): MNHNY, SVGAGI (reference sequence).

This clone was seen just once. The CDR3 reads CASSDDVGPSTDTQYF. The CDR3 DNA sequence: TGTGCCAGCAGCGATGACGTGGGACCTAGCACAGATACGCAGTATTTT. This chain links TRBV11-2 with TRBJ2-3; D is possibly TRBD1 or TRBD2 (5 bases each). V was shortened by 5 bases and J by 0 bases, with 15 bases between the two germline ends. The V gene's germline CDR1 is SGHAT and CDR2 FQNNGV. CDR3 length equals 16 residues.

The V gene is TRBV5-6, the J gene TRBJ2-1, with D possibly TRBD2 on 5 matching bases. This CDR3 spans 12 amino acids. V was pared by 4 bases and J by 10 bases, with 12 bases between. Germline V gives CDR1 SGHDT, CDR2 YYEEEE. CDR3 sequence: CASSEDSPEQFF. CDR3 DNA sequence: TGTGCCAGCAGCGAGGACTCACCCGAGCAGTTCTTC. Complete variable domain (other parts from reference TRBV5-6 and TRBJ2-1): DAGVTQSPTHLIKTRGQQVTLRCSPKSGHDTVSWYQQALGQGPQFIFQYYEEEERQRGNFPDRFSGHQFPNYSSELNVNALLLGDSALYLCASSEDSPEQFFGPGTRLTVL.

The J gene is TRBJ2-1, the V gene TRBV19; D is undetermined. Germline values: CDR1 LNHDA, CDR2 SQIVND (reference sequence). The V and J ends lost 3 bases and 0 bases respectively, with 6 bases between them. The CDR3 spans 14 residues. Here the CDR3 reads CASSMKSSYNEQFF. CDR3 nucleotides: TGTGCCAGTAGTATGAAAAGCTCCTACAATGAGCAGTTCTTC.

The rearrangement links TRBV27 to TRBJ1-1; maybe TRBD1 (5 bases). The CDR3 is 14 amino acids. V was shortened by 1 base and J by 0 bases, with 6 bases between the two germline ends. CDR1 is MNHEY, CDR2 SMNVEV, per germline (reference sequence). The CDR3 bases are TGTGCCAGCAGTTTATTAGGGGTGAACACTGAAGCTTTCTTT. It is translated as CASSLLGVNTEAFF.

This clone was detected only a few times. This chain joins TRBV7-3 and TRBJ2-3, with a possible D match to TRBD2 (5 bases). V was cut by 5 bases and J by 5 bases, with 14 bases left in between. The CDR3 loop spans 14 amino acids. The germline gives CDR1 SGHTA, CDR2 FQGTGA. The CDR3 DNA is TGTGCCAGCAGCGAGGGTGGGAGTGGAGATACGCAGTATTTT. As protein: CASSEGGSGDTQYF. The full variable domain, its missing parts supplied by reference TRBV7-3 and TRBJ2-3, is GAGVSQTPSNKVTEKGKYVELRCDPISGHTALYWYRQSLGQGPEFLIYFQGTGAADDSGLPNDRFFAVRPEGSVSTLKIQRTERGDSAVYLCASSEGGSGDTQYFGPGTRLTVL.

The V call is TRBV7-2, the J call TRBJ2-7; TRBD2 aligns across 7 bases. There are 15 residues in the CDR3. The V and J ends lost 1 base and 2 bases, in that order; junction bases with no gene match: 5. Germline lookup yields CDR1 SGHTA and CDR2 FQGNSA. In DNA form, the CDR3 reads TGTGCCAGCAGCTTAGGCCCAGGGAGGGCCTACGAGCAGTACTTC. As protein: CASSLGPGRAYEQYF.

A few counts support this clone. The chain employs TRBV4-3 and TRBJ1-1; D is uncertain. The CDR3 sequence is 14 residues long. The germline CDR1 and CDR2 sequences are LGHNA and YSLEER. The germline V and J ends were trimmed by 0 bases and 7 bases, with 12 bases remaining between them. CDR3 loop: CASSQESGVGEAFF. The CDR3 DNA reads as TGCGCCAGCAGCCAAGAATCGGGAGTGGGTGAAGCTTTCTTT.

A single count supports this clone. This chain uses TRBV5-5 with TRBJ2-2; TRBD1 matches at 9 bases. This CDR3 has 16 amino acids. Germline V lookup: CDR1 SGHKS, CDR2 YYEKEE (reference sequence). Losses at the gene ends were 4 bases for V and 1 base for J; bases not matched to a gene: 5. The CDR3 coding sequence is TGTGCCAGCAGCGCCGGACAGGGGATGAACACCGGGGAGCTGTTTTTT. Translated: CASSAGQGMNTGELFF.

V and J are TRBV5-1 and TRBJ2-2; unclear D gene. The CDR3 runs 14 residues. V lost 0 bases and J 7 bases, leaving 10 bases between the germline ends. The germline V gene encodes CDR1 SGHRS and CDR2 YFSETQ. In DNA form, the CDR3 reads TGCGCCAGCAGCTTGGGGAGTGGCAGCGGGGAGCTGTTTTTT. Amino acid sequence: CASSLGSGSGELFF.

This sequence joins TRBV7-8 and TRBJ2-1; unclear D gene. Germline CDR1 is SGHVS and CDR2 is FQNEAQ. Trimming pared 1 base from V and 2 bases from J, leaving 12 bases between. The CDR3 covers 16 residues. The CDR3: CASSLENSSPYNEQFF. The CDR3 region has the DNA TGTGCCAGCAGCTTAGAAAATAGCTCCCCCTACAATGAGCAGTTCTTC.

A single count supports this clone. The V and J genes are TRBV7-6 and TRBJ2-7; TRBD2 matches 8 bases. The CDR3 is 14 residues long. Germline loops: CDR1 SGHVS, CDR2 FNYEAQ. After removal of 3 bases from V and 4 bases from J, the junction contained 5 bases not matched to a gene. The CDR3 loop reads CASSFTSGVYEQYF. DNA for the CDR3: TGTGCCAGCAGCTTCACTAGCGGCGTGTACGAGCAGTACTTC.

V and J are TRBV4-3 and TRBJ2-7; 11 nucleotides line up with TRBD2. Trimming took 1 base from V and 0 from J; bases not matched to a gene: 5. In germline, CDR1 is LGHNA, CDR2 YSLEER. CDR3 length equals 17 residues. CDR3 loop: CASSQGLAGGNSYEQYF. The CDR3 DNA is TGCGCCAGCAGCCAAGGGCTAGCGGGAGGAAACTCCTACGAGCAGTACTTC.

V gene TRBV6-5 combines with J gene TRBJ2-5; D gene unclear. The germline CDR1 and CDR2 sequences are MNHEY and SVGAGI. The CDR3 is 16 amino acids. V was cut by 2 bases and J by 0 bases, with 13 bases left in between. The CDR3 DNA is TGTGCCAGCAGTTACCTCAGAACAGCAAACCAAGAGACCCAGTACTTC. Translated, it gives CASSYLRTANQETQYF.

The chain couples TRBV4-3 to TRBJ2-2, with 7 nucleotides matching TRBD1. Germline assignment: CDR1 LGHNA and CDR2 YSLEER. Trimming took 4 bases from V and 3 from J; bases not matched to a gene: 17. CDR3 length: 19 amino acids. DNA of the CDR3: TGCGCCAGCAGCCCGTATACCGGGACAGTCAAAACCTACACCGGGGAGCTGTTTTTT. Amino acid sequence: CASSPYTGTVKTYTGELFF.

The chain is built from TRBV7-6 and TRBJ2-3; TRBD2 matches 10 bases. CDR1 and CDR2 (germline): SGHVS, FNYEAQ. This CDR3 contains 17 residues. After removal of 1 base from V and 7 bases from J, the junction contained 11 bases not matched to a gene. The CDR3 protein is CASSLDRSGGEINTQYF. In DNA, the CDR3 is TGTGCCAGCAGCTTAGACCGGAGCGGGGGGGAGATTAATACGCAGTATTTT.

This chain connects TRBV18 to TRBJ2-5, with D possibly being TRBD1 or TRBD2 (5 bases each). The CDR3 has 16 residues. CDR1 and CDR2 (germline): KGHSH, LQKENI. V was trimmed by 2 bases and J by 4 bases, leaving 17 bases between them. For the CDR3, the DNA is TGTGCCAGCTCACCAGAATCATGGGGGTTAAGAGAGACCCAGTACTTC. Residues: CASSPESWGLRETQYF.

The chain uses TRBV27 and TRBJ2-7; the match to TRBD2 covers 7 bases. This CDR3 contains 15 residues. The V gene's germline CDR1 is MNHEY and CDR2 SMNVEV (reference sequence). The V gene end was trimmed by 5 bases and the J gene end by 2 bases; junction bases not matched to a gene: 9. CDR3 residues: CASSLVGGLTYEQYF. CDR3 sequence (DNA): TGTGCCAGCAGTCTTGTGGGAGGGCTTACCTACGAGCAGTACTTC.

In this sample, this clone turned up once. The chain recombines TRBV6-6 with TRBJ1-1, with 7 bases aligning to TRBD1. The CDR3 covers 15 residues. After removal of 0 bases from V and 8 bases from J, the junction contained 9 bases not matched to a gene. CDR1 MNHNY and CDR2 SVGAGI come from the germline V gene (reference sequence). The CDR3 loop reads CASSYSEGPTGEAFF. The CDR3 nucleotides read TGTGCCAGCAGTTACTCGGAAGGACCGACAGGGGAAGCTTTCTTT.

This chain joins TRBV28 and TRBJ2-1; 13 nucleotides match TRBD2. Germline V CDR1 and CDR2: MDHEN, SYDVKM. The ends lost 6 bases at V and 14 bases at J; junction bases unmatched: 10. The CDR3 consists of 14 residues. The CDR3 nucleotides read TGTGCCAGCAGGTGGACTAGCGGGAGTTGGATTGAGTTCTTC. This gives the protein CASRWTSGSWIEFF. Supplemented by reference TRBV28 and TRBJ2-1, the full variable domain reads DVKVTQSSRYLVKRTGEKVFLECVQDMDHENMFWYRQDPGLGLRLIYFSYDVKMKEKGDIPEGYSVSREKKERFSLILESASTNQTSMYLCASRWTSGSWIEFFGPGTRLTVL.

The rearrangement links TRBV11-2 to TRBJ2-7, with D tentatively TRBD2 (7 bases). Trimming shortened V by 2 bases and J by 3 bases, and 14 bases separated the two germline ends. CDR1 and CDR2 from the germline V gene are SGHAT and FQNNGV. This CDR3 comprises 15 residues. Here the CDR3 DNA reads TGTGCCAGCAGCTTATGGGGGGGCCCCTACTACGAGCAGTACTTC. Encoded protein: CASSLWGGPYYEQYF.